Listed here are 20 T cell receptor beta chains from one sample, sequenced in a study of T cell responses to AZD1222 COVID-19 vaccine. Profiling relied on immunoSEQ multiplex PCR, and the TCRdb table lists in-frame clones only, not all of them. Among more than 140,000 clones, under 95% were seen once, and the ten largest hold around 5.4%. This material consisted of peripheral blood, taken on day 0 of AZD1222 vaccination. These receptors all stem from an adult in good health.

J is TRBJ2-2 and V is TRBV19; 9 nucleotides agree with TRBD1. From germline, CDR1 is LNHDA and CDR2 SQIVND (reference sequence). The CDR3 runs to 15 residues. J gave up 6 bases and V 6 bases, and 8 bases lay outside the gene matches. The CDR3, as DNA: TGTGCCAGTAGAGGGGACAGGGATAGATCCGGGGAGCTGTTTTTT. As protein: CASRGDRDRSGELFF. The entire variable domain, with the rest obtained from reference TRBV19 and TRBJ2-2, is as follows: DGGITQSPKYLFRKEGQNVTLSCEQNLNHDAMYWYRQDPGQGLRLIYYSQIVNDFQKGDIAEGYSVSREKKESFPLTVTSAQKNPTAFYLCASRGDRDRSGELFFGEGSRLTVL.

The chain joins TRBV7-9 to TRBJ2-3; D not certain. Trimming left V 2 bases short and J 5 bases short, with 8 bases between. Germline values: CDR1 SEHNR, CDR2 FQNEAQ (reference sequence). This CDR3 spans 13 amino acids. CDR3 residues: CASSLLLGDTQYF. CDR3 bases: TGTGCCAGCAGCTTATTACTTGGAGATACGCAGTATTTT.

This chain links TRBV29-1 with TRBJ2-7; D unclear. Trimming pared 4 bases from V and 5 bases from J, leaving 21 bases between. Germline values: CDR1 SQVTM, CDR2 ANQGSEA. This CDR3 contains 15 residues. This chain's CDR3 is CSVVLAGRIFDEQYF. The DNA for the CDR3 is TGCAGCGTTGTTTTGGCCGGGCGCATATTTGACGAGCAGTACTTC.

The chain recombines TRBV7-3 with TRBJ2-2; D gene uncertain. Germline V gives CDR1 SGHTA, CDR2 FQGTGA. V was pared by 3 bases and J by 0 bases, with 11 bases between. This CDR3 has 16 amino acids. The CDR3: CASSFLSLANTGELFF. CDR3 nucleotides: TGTGCCAGCAGCTTCCTAAGCCTGGCGAACACCGGGGAGCTGTTTTTT.

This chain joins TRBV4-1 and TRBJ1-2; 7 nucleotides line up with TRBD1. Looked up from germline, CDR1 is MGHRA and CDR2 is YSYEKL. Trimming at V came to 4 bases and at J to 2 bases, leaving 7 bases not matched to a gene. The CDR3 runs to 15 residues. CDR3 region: CASSPGIGGNYGYTF. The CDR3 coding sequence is TGCGCCAGCAGCCCGGGCATAGGGGGCAACTATGGCTACACCTTC.

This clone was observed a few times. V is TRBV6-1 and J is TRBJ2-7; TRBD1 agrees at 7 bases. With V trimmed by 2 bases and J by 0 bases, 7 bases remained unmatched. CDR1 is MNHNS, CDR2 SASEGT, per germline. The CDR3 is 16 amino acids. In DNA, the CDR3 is TGTGCCAGCAGTGAATGGGGACAGTTGTACTCCTACGAGCAGTACTTC. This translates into CASSEWGQLYSYEQYF.

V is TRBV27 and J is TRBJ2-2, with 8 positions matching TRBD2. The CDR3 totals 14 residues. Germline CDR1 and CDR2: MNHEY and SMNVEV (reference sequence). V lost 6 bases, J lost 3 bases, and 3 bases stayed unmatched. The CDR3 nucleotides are TGTGCCAGCAGGGGAGCGGGAGACACCGGGGAGCTGTTTTTT. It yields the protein CASRGAGDTGELFF.

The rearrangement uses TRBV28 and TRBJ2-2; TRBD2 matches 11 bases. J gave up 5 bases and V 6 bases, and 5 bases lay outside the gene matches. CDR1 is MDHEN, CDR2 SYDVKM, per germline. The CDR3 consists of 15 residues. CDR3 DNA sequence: TGTGCCAGCAGGATAGCGGGAGGGCCAACCGGGGAGCTGTTTTTT. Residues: CASRIAGGPTGELFF.

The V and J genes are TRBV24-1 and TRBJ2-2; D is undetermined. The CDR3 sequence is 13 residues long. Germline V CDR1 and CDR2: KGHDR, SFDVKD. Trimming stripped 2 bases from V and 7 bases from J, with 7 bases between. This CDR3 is CATSDSVIGELFF. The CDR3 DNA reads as TGTGCCACCAGTGATTCCGTTATCGGGGAGCTGTTTTTT.

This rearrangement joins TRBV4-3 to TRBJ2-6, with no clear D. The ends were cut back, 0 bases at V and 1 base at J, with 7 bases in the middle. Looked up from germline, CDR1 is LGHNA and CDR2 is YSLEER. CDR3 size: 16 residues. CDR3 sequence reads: CASSQDARSGANVLTF. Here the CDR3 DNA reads TGCGCCAGCAGCCAAGATGCGAGATCTGGGGCCAACGTCCTGACTTTC.

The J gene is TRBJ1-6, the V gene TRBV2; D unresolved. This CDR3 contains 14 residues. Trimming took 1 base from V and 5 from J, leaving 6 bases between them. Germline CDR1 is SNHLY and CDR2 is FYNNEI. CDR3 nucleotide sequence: TGTGCCAGCAGTGAAGAGGCTAATAATTCACCCCTCCACTTT. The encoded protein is CASSEEANNSPLHF.

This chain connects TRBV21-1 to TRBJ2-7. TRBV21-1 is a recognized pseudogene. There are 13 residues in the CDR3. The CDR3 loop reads CASSNGVSYEQYF. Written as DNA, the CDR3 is TGTGCCAGCAGCAATGGGGTATCCTACGAGCAGTACTTC.

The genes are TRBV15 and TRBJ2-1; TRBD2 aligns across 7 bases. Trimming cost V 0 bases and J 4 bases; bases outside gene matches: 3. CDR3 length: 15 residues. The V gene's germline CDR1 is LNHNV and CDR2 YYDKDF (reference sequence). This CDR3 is CATSREAGDYNEQFF. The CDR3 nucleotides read TGTGCCACCAGCAGAGAGGCGGGAGATTACAATGAGCAGTTCTTC.

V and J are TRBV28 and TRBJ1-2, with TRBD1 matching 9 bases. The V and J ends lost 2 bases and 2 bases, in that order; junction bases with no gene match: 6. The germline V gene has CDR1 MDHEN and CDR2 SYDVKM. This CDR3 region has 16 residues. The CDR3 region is CASSLGGQGGNYGYTF. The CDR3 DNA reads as TGTGCCAGCAGTTTAGGGGGACAGGGAGGGAACTATGGCTACACCTTC.

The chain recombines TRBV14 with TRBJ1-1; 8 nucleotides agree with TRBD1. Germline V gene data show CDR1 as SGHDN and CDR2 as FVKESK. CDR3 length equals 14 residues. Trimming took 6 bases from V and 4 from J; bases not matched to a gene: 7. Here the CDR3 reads CASRRTGSGTEAFF. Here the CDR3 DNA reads TGTGCCAGCAGACGGACAGGGAGCGGCACTGAAGCTTTCTTT.

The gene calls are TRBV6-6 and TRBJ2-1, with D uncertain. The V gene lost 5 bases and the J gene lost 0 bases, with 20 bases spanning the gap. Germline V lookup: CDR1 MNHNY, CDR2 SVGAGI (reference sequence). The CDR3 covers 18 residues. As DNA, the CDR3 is TGTGCCAGCAGTCCCCCGGGTGATTGGGGTAGCTCCTACAATGAGCAGTTCTTC. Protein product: CASSPPGDWGSSYNEQFF.

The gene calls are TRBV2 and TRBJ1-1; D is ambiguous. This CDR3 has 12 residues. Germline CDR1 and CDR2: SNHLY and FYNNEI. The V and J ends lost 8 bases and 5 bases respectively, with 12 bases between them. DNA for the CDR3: TGTGCCAGCGAACCCCAGGAGACTGAAGCTTTCTTT. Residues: CASEPQETEAFF.

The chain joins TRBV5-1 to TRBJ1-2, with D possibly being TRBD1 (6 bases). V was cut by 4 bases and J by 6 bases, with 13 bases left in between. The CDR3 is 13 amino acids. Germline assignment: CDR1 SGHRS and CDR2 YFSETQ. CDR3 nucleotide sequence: TGCGCCAGCAGCAGGGGGACTCCGGATGGCTACACCTTC. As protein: CASSRGTPDGYTF. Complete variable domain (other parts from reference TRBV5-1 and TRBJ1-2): KAGVTQTPRYLIKTRGQQVTLSCSPISGHRSVSWYQQTPGQGLQFLFEYFSETQRNKGNFPGRFSGRQFSNSRSEMNVSTLELGDSALYLCASSRGTPDGYTFGSGTRLTVV.

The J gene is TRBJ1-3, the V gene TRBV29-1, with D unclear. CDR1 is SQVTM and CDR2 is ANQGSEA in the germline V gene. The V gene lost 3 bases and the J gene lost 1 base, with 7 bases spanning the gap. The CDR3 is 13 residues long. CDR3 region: CSVDEGSGNTIYF. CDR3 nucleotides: TGCAGCGTTGACGAGGGTTCTGGAAACACCATATATTTT. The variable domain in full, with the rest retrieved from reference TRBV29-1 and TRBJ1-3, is SAVISQKPSRDICQRGTSLTIQCQVDSQVTMMFWYRQQPGQSLTLIATANQGSEATYESGFVIDKFPISRPNLTFSTLTVSNMSPEDSSIYLCSVDEGSGNTIYFGEGSWLTVV.

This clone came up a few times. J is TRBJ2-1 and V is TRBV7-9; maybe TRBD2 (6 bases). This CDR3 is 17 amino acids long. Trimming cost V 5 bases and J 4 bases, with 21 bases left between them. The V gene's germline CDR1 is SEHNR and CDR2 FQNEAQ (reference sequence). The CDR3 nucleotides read TGTGCCAGCAGCCAAAACCGGGGACTCGGAAGATACAATGAGCAGTTCTTC. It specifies CASSQNRGLGRYNEQFF.